Listed below are T cell receptor beta chains from one sample, sequenced in a study of cytomegalovirus exposure and HLA in healthy donors. The protocol was immunoSEQ multiplex PCR, while the TCRdb copy is restricted to in-frame clones and leaves out a portion. Found here are around 210,000 clones, approximately 85% of them singletons; the top ten hold about 0.25%. Sequencing input: PBMCs. The origin of the receptors is a girl aged 2 to 10 in good health and CMV-seronegative. Each CDR3 is given with its conserved first and last residue. The D gene is left open where the match is weak. Where a row states a size, it is once, few, many or the class of an expanded clone; other rows omit it.

j_gene,v_gene,d_gene,abundance,CDR3nt,CDR3aa
TRBJ2-1,TRBV7-9,TRBD2,-,TGTGCCAGCAGCTTACTAGCGGGGTCCTACAATGAGCAGTTCTTC,CASSLLAGSYNEQFF
TRBJ2-7,TRBV5-1,TRBD2,-,TGCGCCAGCAGCTTTGCAGCGGGGGTATTGTACGAGCAGTACTTC,CASSFAAGVLYEQYF
TRBJ2-3,TRBV27,TRBD2,-,TGTGCCAGCAGTCGAGGGTGGACTAGCGGGAGGACAGATACGCAGTATTTT,CASSRGWTSGRTDTQYF
TRBJ1-1,TRBV4-2,TRBD1,-,TGTGCCAGCAGCTCACCGGGACAGGTGAACACTGAAGCTTTCTTT,CASSSPGQVNTEAFF
TRBJ2-7,TRBV10-3,TRBD2,-,TGTGCCATCAGTGAGTCGGCTAGCGGCGAGCAGTACTTC,CAISESASGEQYF
TRBJ2-3,TRBV9,-,-,TGTGCCAGCAGCGTAGGCCCGAGCGGCCGCACAGATACGCAGTATTTT,CASSVGPSGRTDTQYF
TRBJ1-5,TRBV2,-,once,TGTGCCAGCAGGGAGACAGTAATAGGCAATCAGCCCCAGCATTTT,CASRETVIGNQPQHF
TRBJ2-5,TRBV19,-,once,TGTGCCAGTAGTATAGATCCGGAGCGTGACTGCCAAGAGACCCAGTACTTC,CASSIDPERDCQETQYF
TRBJ1-1,TRBV19,TRBD1,-,TGTGCCAGTAGTCCTCGGACAGGGAGCCGGAACACTGAAGCTTTCTTT,CASSPRTGSRNTEAFF
TRBJ2-5,TRBV9,-,-,TGTGCCAGCAGCACCGGGGTCGAGAGGCAGTACTTC,CASSTGVERQYF
TRBJ2-7,TRBV10-2,TRBD2,-,TGCGCCACCACGGTCGGGACTAGCGGGTACGAGCAGTACTTC,CATTVGTSGYEQYF
TRBJ1-3,TRBV25-1,-,-,TGTGCCAGCAGGCCACAGTCCATCTCTGGAAACACCATATATTTT,CASRPQSISGNTIYF
TRBJ1-5,TRBV5-1,-,-,TGCGCCAGCAGCTTCCCCGGGAATCAGCCCCAGCATTTT,CASSFPGNQPQHF
TRBJ1-2,TRBV19,-,-,TGTGCCAGTAGTATCGGGACGGGAGCGGGAAACTATGGCTACACCTTC,CASSIGTGAGNYGYTF
TRBJ1-2,TRBV2,-,-,TGTGCCAGCAGTGTCCCGGGGGGCGTTGCCTATGGCTACACCTTC,CASSVPGGVAYGYTF
TRBJ2-7,TRBV4-1,TRBD2,-,TGCGCCAGCAGCCAGCCCACTAGCGGGGGCGCCCGGAGCGAGCAGTACTTC,CASSQPTSGGARSEQYF
TRBJ1-6,TRBV5-8,-,-,TGTGCCAGCAGCCCTTGGGCAGATAATTCACCCCTCCACTTT,CASSPWADNSPLHF
TRBJ2-3,TRBV19,TRBD2,-,TGTGCCAGTACCCCAACTAGCGGGGGGGCTTTTTTGGCAGATACGCAGTATTTT,CASTPTSGGAFLADTQYF
TRBJ2-3,TRBV29-1,TRBD2,-,TGCAGCGCCCCCGGGAGGGAAACAGATACGCAGTATTTT,CSAPGRETDTQYF
TRBJ2-2,TRBV7-3,TRBD1,few,TGTGCCAGCAGCCCTGGGGGGACAGGGGGAAGCGGGGAGCTGTTTTTT,CASSPGGTGGSGELFF
TRBJ2-1,TRBV6-5,TRBD2,-,TGTGCCAGCAGGACTAGCGGGGGCAATGAGCAGTTCTTC,CASRTSGGNEQFF
TRBJ2-2,TRBV7-9,TRBD2,-,TGTTCCAGCAGCTTAAGGTCGACTAGCGGGGTCACCGGGGAGCTGTTTTTT,CSSSLRSTSGVTGELFF
TRBJ1-3,TRBV19,-,-,TGTGCCAGTACCCTCCACGAGTCGGGGATAGGAAACACCATATATTTT,CASTLHESGIGNTIYF
TRBJ2-7,TRBV6-1,-,-,TGTGCCAGCAGTGATCGAAGCCGGGAGCAGTACTTC,CASSDRSREQYF
TRBJ1-1,TRBV7-8,-,-,TGTGCCAGCAGCTTAAAAAAGGGGTTGGGGACTGAAGCTTTCTTT,CASSLKKGLGTEAFF
TRBJ1-1,TRBV10-3,TRBD1,few,TGTGCCATCAGCCACGGACAGGCTGAAGCTTTCTTT,CAISHGQAEAFF
TRBJ2-5,TRBV6-6,TRBD1,-,TGTGCCAGCAGTCCCAGGGTTCGGACAGGGGACGAGACCCAGTACTTC,CASSPRVRTGDETQYF
TRBJ2-4,TRBV29-1,-,-,TGCAGCGTCGGGACAATGTCCAAAAACATTCAGTACTTC,CSVGTMSKNIQYF
TRBJ2-1,TRBV10-3,-,-,TGTGCCATCAGTGTGGGGGAGCGGGTTTACAATGAGCAGTTCTTC,CAISVGERVYNEQFF
TRBJ2-1,TRBV7-9,TRBD2,-,TGTTCCAGCAGCCCACGGGGACTAGCGGGAGGTCTTGAGCAGTTCTTC,CSSSPRGLAGGLEQFF
TRBJ2-1,TRBV9,-,-,TGTGCCAGCGGGGGGTCCGGGACAGTGAAGTTCTTC,CASGGSGTVKFF
TRBJ2-1,TRBV5-4,-,-,TGTGCCAGCAGCTTGGTAGAGAGAAATGAGCAGTTCTTC,CASSLVERNEQFF
TRBJ2-7,TRBV10-1,-,few,TGCGCCAGAAGGGCTAGTAGACAGGAGAGCTCCTACGAGCAGTACTTC,CARRASRQESSYEQYF
TRBJ1-6,TRBV7-8,TRBD1,-,TGTGCCAGCAGCTTAGCAATTGGGGCAGGGGGTTATAATTCACCCCTCCACTTT,CASSLAIGAGGYNSPLHF
TRBJ1-6,TRBV27,TRBD1,-,TGTGCCAGCAGTCAACGACAGGGCCCCTATAATTCACCCCTCCACTTT,CASSQRQGPYNSPLHF
TRBJ1-3,TRBV9,-,-,TGTGCCAGCAGCGTAGGATTACACGAATTCTCTGGAAACACCATATATTTT,CASSVGLHEFSGNTIYF
TRBJ2-1,TRBV6-6,-,-,TGTGCCAGCAGGTCCAACAATGAGCAGTTCTTC,CASRSNNEQFF
TRBJ1-4,TRBV6-4,-,-,TGTGCCGGCCGGCAGGGCTTATGTGAAAAACTGTTTTTT,CAGRQGLCEKLFF
TRBJ1-5,TRBV5-6,-,-,TGTGCCAGCAGCTTGGGCCCGGGGGGGTTGCAGCCCCAGCATTTT,CASSLGPGGLQPQHF